This TCR beta chain appears in the sequencing data of a study of coeliac disease. Study findings and constraints: Largely private TRB repertoires meant most sequences were sample-unique.

To note about this clone: As yet, its antigen is unknown.

Trimming removed 4 bases at V and 1 base at J, with 10 bases between. Germline assignment: CDR1 MRHNA and CDR2 SNTAGT. The CDR3 is 14 residues long. Libraries were prepared by immunoSEQ multiplex PCR; TCRdb keeps only in-frame clonotypes and omits some of them. The sample carries about 3,300 clones, 65% to 75% recorded once. This TCR derives from a man at least 80 years old without celiac disease. This chain uses TRBV6-4 with TRBJ1-1; D ambiguous. Sequences were obtained from lymphocytes from the gut lamina propria. Here the CDR3 reads CASSASPGNTEAFF. The CDR3 DNA reads as TGTGCCAGCAGTGCCTCCCCGGGGAACACTGAAGCTTTCTTT.